This is a list of T cell receptor beta chains from one sample in a study of shared clonotypes between healthy human individuals. Profiled with immunoSEQ multiplex PCR; TCRdb holds only in-frame clones, not every one. The repertoire consists of roughly 2,500,000 clones, with over 85% occurring once and the leading ten covering about 0.38%. The specimen was naive CD4+ T cells from PBMCs. The receptors stem from a man between 18 and 35 years old in good health. Some clones in this sample may be carry-over from other donors' samples. CDR3s include the opening cysteine and the closing phenylalanine or tryptophan. The D gene is left open where the match is weak. Not every row has a clone size; where given, it reads once, few, many or a size class.

TRBV10-3,TRBJ2-2,TRBD2,-,17,CAISGRLAGRYTGELFF,TGTGCCATCAGCGGAAGACTAGCGGGAAGGTACACCGGGGAGCTGTTTTTT
TRBV30,TRBJ2-7,-,-,15,CAWSSQSRRKDEQYF,TGTGCATGGAGCTCCCAGTCTAGGAGGAAGGACGAGCAGTACTTC
TRBV5-4,TRBJ1-4,-,-,13,CASRGATNEKLFF,TGTGCCAGCAGGGGCGCAACTAATGAAAAACTGTTTTTT
TRBV29-1,TRBJ1-5,-,-,14,CSVYFGGVNQPQHF,TGCAGCGTTTATTTCGGGGGCGTCAATCAGCCCCAGCATTTT
TRBV5-4,TRBJ1-1,TRBD1,few,15,CASSSATGGNTEAFF,TGTGCCAGCAGCTCTGCTACAGGGGGGAACACTGAAGCTTTCTTT
TRBV18,TRBJ2-7,-,-,12,CASLGHYYEQYF,TGTGCCAGCCTCGGACACTACTACGAGCAGTACTTC
TRBV5-1,TRBJ2-5,TRBD1,-,15,CASSVGQHNQETQYF,TGCGCCAGCAGCGTGGGACAGCATAACCAAGAGACCCAGTACTTC
TRBV7-2,TRBJ2-3,-,-,15,CASSLNRPSTDTQYF,TGTGCCAGCAGCTTAAACAGGCCTTCCACAGATACGCAGTATTTT
TRBV19,TRBJ2-1,TRBD2,-,16,CASSMMPGGSYNEQFF,TGTGCCAGTAGTATGATGCCGGGAGGCTCCTACAATGAGCAGTTCTTC
TRBV5-4,TRBJ2-7,-,once,15,CASSSSKADSYEQYF,TGTGCCAGCAGCTCCTCCAAAGCTGACTCCTACGAGCAGTACTTC
TRBV2,TRBJ2-3,-,-,13,CATTGRHTDTQYF,TGTGCCACCACCGGGAGACACACAGATACGCAGTATTTT
TRBV19,TRBJ1-1,TRBD1,-,16,CASSIPGQGRNTEAFF,TGTGCCAGTAGTATCCCGGGACAGGGACGGAACACTGAAGCTTTCTTT
TRBV2,TRBJ1-5,-,few,14,CASARQVSNQPQHF,TGTGCCAGCGCACGACAGGTCAGCAATCAGCCCCAGCATTTT
TRBV5-1,TRBJ1-2,TRBD1,-,16,CASSSNPGQVHYGYTF,TGCGCCAGCAGCTCCAATCCGGGACAGGTTCACTATGGCTACACCTTC
TRBV12-5,TRBJ2-7,TRBD1,-,14,CASGCTGVADEQYF,TGTGCTAGTGGTTGTACAGGGGTGGCGGACGAGCAGTACTTC
TRBV5-6,TRBJ1-2,TRBD1,-,17,CASSPGTEPVRAIGYTF,TGTGCCAGCAGCCCGGGGACAGAACCTGTCCGTGCTATTGGCTACACCTTC
TRBV27,TRBJ2-7,TRBD2,-,16,CASRRALAGILDEQYF,TGTGCCAGCAGGCGCGCGCTAGCGGGCATATTAGACGAGCAGTACTTC
TRBV29-1,TRBJ2-7,-,-,16,CSVEDHQQGISYEQYF,TGCAGCGTTGAAGATCATCAGCAGGGAATCTCCTACGAGCAGTACTTC
TRBV11-3,TRBJ2-1,TRBD2,-,16,CASSSENRLALNEQFF,TGTGCCAGCAGCTCCGAAAATAGACTAGCACTCAATGAGCAGTTCTTC
TRBV6-5,TRBJ1-2,TRBD1,once,16,CASSWSQGEPNYGYTF,TGTGCCAGCAGTTGGTCACAGGGGGAGCCTAACTATGGCTACACCTTC
TRBV2,TRBJ2-3,-,-,14,CASSESSATDTQYF,TGTGCCAGCAGTGAATCCAGCGCCACAGATACGCAGTATTTT
TRBV27,TRBJ2-5,-,-,13,CASSLFPDQTQYF,TGTGCCAGCAGTTTATTTCCTGACCAGACCCAGTACTTC
TRBV5-1,TRBJ2-1,-,-,15,CASSLASGTYNEQFF,TGCGCCAGCAGCTTGGCCTCAGGGACCTACAATGAGCAGTTCTTC